This T cell receptor (beta chain) came from a study of cytomegalovirus exposure and HLA in healthy donors (dated by TCRdb to about 2017). Context from the whole study: In an earlier analysis of fewer than 750 of the donors, 276 Gb of sequence data and some 120 million unique TCR beta sequences from 180 million or so T cells were reported. In an earlier analysis of roughly 580 of the donors, high-throughput TCR beta sequencing was used to judge whether each TCR beta V gene segment behaved as functional or pseudogenic. HLA typing included class I and class II loci at four-digit resolution. Rather than using new phenotypic data, the later analysis identified candidate immune exposures from TCR beta sequences and from how often those sequences occurred across donors. Approximately 310 gigabases of sequencing data and approximately 91 million unique TCR sequences made up an early release that covered over 550 HLA-typed donors. All discovery cohort repertoires had been generated using a single sequencing platform. Of the roughly 400 genotyped donors, approximately 80% fell in the genetic ancestry cluster associated with self-reported Caucasian donors. In a later analysis, previously published TCR beta repertoires from 666 donors were re-analyzed and high-resolution HLA genotyping was added so that TCR occurrence patterns could be studied. A separate validation cohort of about 110 different subjects was used in addition to the roughly 620-subject first cohort. Typing coverage differed by locus: A, B, C, DRB1 and DQB1 were typed in about 620-640 donors, DQA1 in 522, DPA1 in nearly 610, and DPB1 in roughly 470. The study profiled the T cell repertoires of more than 500 subjects by immunosequencing and related them to cytomegalovirus serostatus. On average, around 240,000 unique TCR beta nucleotide sequences were sequenced per donor among about 400 genotyped donors of the cohort, with approximately 18% of those sequences being non-productive. The aim of the study was to test whether cataloging public T cell receptors could identify signatures of past pathogen exposure. Donor age, sex, ethnicity and CMV serostatus were collected together with the repertoire data. About five DR-DQ haplotypes were handled as single units for association and clustering, since linkage in the cohort was strong. The study combined high-throughput TCR immunosequencing, statistical association of individual TCRs with disease status, and machine learning to predict cytomegalovirus infection status. Genome-wide SNP genotypes for about 55% of the 666 donors were used in a later genetic analysis, which treated that subset as a discovery cohort. Points the paper makes about the study in general: A total of roughly 160 TCR beta chains were listed by the study as associated with cytomegalovirus. When HLA alleles, especially DR and DQ, strongly co-occurred, attributing TCR associations to individual alleles was difficult. A later analysis associated some 17,000 TCR beta sequences with specific HLA alleles at a false discovery rate of 0.05. An association between a missense DCLRE1C variant and V-gene and J-gene trimming of TCR beta chains was found in a later genetic analysis and replicated in an independent cohort. According to a later analysis, TCR association rates differed among HLA loci, with DRB1 alleles showing the most associated TCRs and HLA-C alleles showing the fewest. Roughly uniform sequencing depth across donors was assumed in presence/absence analyses, although this assumption may not hold. A further reported finding was that TCR beta sequences accurately predicted the HLA-A and HLA-B alleles for most subjects in the first cohort. A few of the identified cytomegalovirus-associated TCR beta chains were confirmed in vitro to be specific for cytomegalovirus antigens. A cluster of highly shared sequence variants was judged likely to represent a technical artifact of the sequencing pipeline. The classifier was reported to diagnose cytomegalovirus status with high specificity and sensitivity in both the original cohort and the validation cohort. Immune exposure information for the cohort was limited to CMV serostatus. Most TCR sequences were observed very rarely across donors, whereas some public TCRs were present in many individuals. In this cohort, only TCR beta chains were sequenced, and detectable features were limited by the absence of alpha or paired-chain data. According to the authors, the approach could potentially be generalized to other disease states and immunological phenotypes. In a later analysis, HLA-associated TCR beta chains were found to be more clonally expanded and to have lower generation probabilities than equally common non-associated chains. Linkage disequilibrium might explain the correlated functional status among segregating V segments, but an unknown experimental factor could not be ruled out. Compared with the roughly 700-donor mean, donors in an Asian-associated ancestry cluster had fewer N-insertions in productive TCRs, according to a later genetic analysis. In a later analysis, most CMV-associated TCR beta chains were found to appear HLA-restricted, with HLA associations seemingly driven largely by CMV exposure. The earlier analysis of almost 600 of the donors excluded some 15 rarely observed V segments, including chromosome 9 orphons, because counts were too low. Broadly in line with IMGT annotations, most TCR beta V segments showed up in productive rearrangements about 90% or about 30% of the time in an earlier analysis of several hundred of the donors. Because the 87-base-pair reads could not distinguish some IMGT-functional V segments, including TRBV6-2 and TRBV6-3, those segments were excluded. According to a later analysis, parvovirus B19, influenza, CMV and Epstein-Barr virus appeared linked to several top co-occurrence clusters. Because some donors lacked HLA typing at each locus, the association tests relied only on the typed subset.

Preparation of the library involved the immunoSEQ multiplex PCR assay. A mixture of 60 forward primers for TCR Vbeta segments and 13 reverse primers for TCR Jbeta segments was used in the multiplex PCR. The CDR3 region of rearranged TCR beta genes was amplified from genomic DNA with a multiplex PCR assay. The Illumina HiSeq System was used to sequence the amplified TCR beta libraries as 87-base-pair reads. As for how the authors treated the data: A later analysis tallied roughly 76 million unique TCR beta chains across the 666 repertoires, and approximately 11 million of those chains were shared by two or more donors. Raw reads were error-corrected and collapsed into unique sequences with a nearest-neighbor algorithm that merged closely related sequences to remove PCR and sequencing errors. V, D and J gene segments were assigned by aligning CDR3 sequences to IMGT reference sequences. For a sequence to be retained, a match of at least six nucleotides was required to both a V gene segment and a J gene segment. A rearrangement counted as productive if the CDR3 had no stop codons and remained in frame with V and J, and every other rearrangement counted as non-productive. CDR3 was defined according to IMGT convention as the region running from the second conserved V-encoded cysteine to the conserved J-encoded phenylalanine. The earlier analysis of roughly 590 of the donors excluded any sequence lacking an unambiguous match to a single V gene segment. An earlier analysis of 450 to 650 of the donors called V segments functional above 56.7% productive rearrangements and segregating when the between-donor standard deviation exceeded 5%. A statistical classification framework was built for diagnosing cytomegalovirus status from the catalog of TCR beta chain sequences. A later analysis assigned V and J genes by comparing TCR nucleotide sequences with IMGT/GENE-DB human TR gene sequences. In a later analysis, CDR3 sequences and most-parsimonious VDJ recombination scenarios were assigned using the TCRdist pipeline. In a later analysis, each TCR beta chain was defined by its CDR3 amino acid sequence together with its V-gene family, and reads lacking a unique V-gene family were excluded. To address suspected cross-contamination and a sequencing artifact, a later analysis removed around 600 highly shared, low-generation-probability nucleotide sequences. In a later analysis, a clonal expansion index for each public chain was calculated from normalized within-repertoire ranks of inferred template counts. In a later analysis, generation probabilities were computed using a VDJ recombination model fitted to out-of-frame rearrangements, and the results were checked against IGoR. A later analysis scored TCR-TCR, TCR-HLA and TCR-CMV co-occurrence with hypergeometric tests, applying a repertoire-size bias correction to TCR pairs. False discovery rates were estimated in a later analysis by permuting HLA or CMV assignments 20 times. In a later analysis, co-occurring TCRs were grouped using DBSCAN, and TCRdist sequence similarity was added for clustering within HLA-allele-positive subsets. Repertoires with fewer than 30,000 or more than 120,000 public chains, plus five repertoires with anomalous nucleotide sharing, were excluded from co-occurrence clustering. TCRdb stores this immuneACCESS table with in-frame sequences only. Part of the clones is absent; in the studies checked, under half of the shortfall reflects unresolved V genes, and no reason is known for the rest. V and J calls and clone size are as listed in that table; D and trimming were resolved from the DNA. This sample comprises some 250,000 clones, 82% of them detected only once. Of the sample, 4.5% to 6% falls within the top ten clones.

The cysteine opens and the phenylalanine closes a CDR3 of 16 amino acids. Of the read, only the CDR3 DNA is kept; its 48 bases are in frame from base 1. From a lookup of the germline V gene, CDR1 and CDR2 are MNHEY and SVGAGI. The cohort consisted of approximately 670 healthy bone marrow donors. At the time of sampling, every cohort member was nominally healthy, though immune exposures that went unrecorded were likely present. The donor was CMV seropositive and was included in the group of 300 or so seropositive cohort members. Each donor provided a peripheral blood sample, and peripheral blood mononuclear cells were used for TCR beta sequencing. Genomic DNA extraction from the blood cell samples was performed with the Qiagen DNeasy Blood Extraction Kit. Worth noting for this clone: The antigen this receptor binds is unknown. One junction end disagrees with the germline gene, perhaps due to a read error. Other nucleotide sequences in the sample specify the same CDR3.

Recombination joined TRBV6-5 with TRBJ2-2; the D gene is perhaps TRBD2, on 6 matching bases. The source is a woman in her thirties or forties in good health and CMV-seropositive. The specimen was PBMCs. The CDR3 is CASSYSGTLNTGELFF. The nucleotide sequence is given as TGTGCCAGCAGTTACTCTGGGACTCTAAACACTGGGGAGCTGTTTTTT.